The source of this TCR beta chain is a study of cytomegalovirus exposure and HLA in healthy donors. Use of 60 Vbeta and 13 Jbeta primers characterized the PCR. In the original processing: A later analysis tallied some 80 million unique TCR beta chains, approximately 11 million of them shared. The repertoire was sequenced with immunoSEQ multiplex PCR; TCRdb's copy has only in-frame clones and lacks some. V and J calls plus clone size are reproduced from that table; the DNA served to infer D and trimming. The sample lists 180,000 or so clones; around 80% were seen once. Whole-study findings and limits: In a later analysis, HLA-C alleles had the fewest associated TCRs, DRB1 alleles the most. Later analysis identified a missense DCLRE1C variant that was linked to TCR beta V- and J-gene trimming.

A remark on this clone: Its target is unknown.

CDR3 length: 14 residues. Germline-derived CDR1 and CDR2 are LNHDA and SQIVND (reference sequence). V was clipped by 7 bases and J by 5 bases, with 17 bases between them. The specimen sequenced was PBMCs. The sequence came from a woman aged 40 to 49 in good health and CMV-seropositive. This chain connects TRBV19 to TRBJ1-1, with D maybe TRBD1 (6 bases). CDR3 in DNA: TGTGCCAGTATTAGGAGGAGGGGGGGTACTGAAGCTTTCTTT. Translating gives CASIRRRGGTEAFF.